These 30 T cell receptor beta chains came from one sample sequenced in a study of T cell responses to AZD1222 COVID-19 vaccine. The repertoire was sequenced with immunoSEQ multiplex PCR; TCRdb's copy has only in-frame clones and lacks some. The data show around 160,000 clones, with roughly nine tenths seen just once and approximately 0.98% held by the top ten. The specimen comprised peripheral blood, sampled 28 days after the second AZD1222 dose. The receptors shown here come from an adult who received the AZD1222 COVID-19 vaccine.

This rearrangement joins TRBV19 to TRBJ1-5, with TRBD1 matching 9 bases. The CDR3 consists of 15 residues. Unmatched junction bases numbered 7, after V lost 5 bases and J lost 5 bases. Germline V gene lookup returns CDR1 LNHDA and CDR2 SQIVND (reference sequence). In DNA form, the CDR3 reads TGTGCCAGTAGTGCAGAGGGACAGGGACATCAGCCCCAGCATTTT. Its protein is CASSAEGQGHQPQHF.

The V and J genes are TRBV5-5 and TRBJ1-5, with D hard to call. CDR3 length: 15 residues. CDR1 and CDR2 (germline): SGHKS, YYEKEE (reference sequence). Trimming took 1 base from V and 3 from J, leaving 11 bases between them. The DNA for the CDR3 is TGTGCCAGCAGCTTGAGATCCGGGTCCAATCAGCCCCAGCATTTT. This gives the protein CASSLRSGSNQPQHF. Supplemented by reference TRBV5-5 and TRBJ1-5, the full variable domain reads DAGVTQSPTHLIKTRGQQVTLRCSPISGHKSVSWYQQVLGQGPQFIFQYYEKEERGRGNFPDRFSARQFPNYSSELNVNALLLGDSALYLCASSLRSGSNQPQHFGDGTRLSIL.

The chain joins TRBV12-3 or TRBV12-4 to TRBJ1-5, with D unresolved. There are 12 residues in the CDR3. V was trimmed by 5 bases and J by 4 bases, leaving 6 bases between them. CDR3 bases: TGTGCCAGCAGTCCCCGGAATCAGCCCCAGCATTTT. It is translated as CASSPRNQPQHF.

The chain uses TRBV5-1 and TRBJ2-2; D call uncertain. V gave up 7 bases and J gave up 4 bases, with 14 bases separating them. CDR3 length: 14 residues. The V gene's germline CDR1 is SGHRS and CDR2 YFSETQ. The DNA for the CDR3 is TGCGCCAGCGCTCCCCGGACCAGCACCGGGGAGCTGTTTTTT. This translates into CASAPRTSTGELFF.

This chain joins TRBV18 and TRBJ1-2, with TRBD1 as a possible D gene (5 bases). The CDR3 runs 15 residues. CDR1 is KGHSH and CDR2 is LQKENI in the germline V gene. V lost 1 base and J 4 bases, leaving 13 bases between the germline ends. Written as DNA, the CDR3 is TGTGCCAGCTCACCACAGGGCAGGGCTGGCTATGGCTACACCTTC. It codes for CASSPQGRAGYGYTF.

This sequence joins TRBV2 and TRBJ2-1, with D perhaps matching TRBD1 (5 bases). Trimming shortened V by 6 bases and J by 3 bases, and 12 bases separated the two germline ends. Germline V CDR1 and CDR2: SNHLY, FYNNEI. This CDR3 has 14 residues. The DNA of the CDR3 is TGTGCCAGCAGGTCGGCAGGGATCTACAATGAGCAGTTCTTC. It yields the protein CASRSAGIYNEQFF. Looking up the rest from reference TRBV2 and TRBJ2-1 gives the full variable domain: EPEVTQTPSHQVTQMGQEVILRCVPISNHLYFYWYRQILGQKVEFLVSFYNNEISEKSEIFDDQFSVERPDGSNFTLKIRSTKLEDSAMYFCASRSAGIYNEQFFGPGTRLTVL.

The table lists this clone with a count of one. The rearrangement joins TRBV5-1 to TRBJ2-7, with 8 bases aligning to TRBD2. The germline V gene encodes CDR1 SGHRS and CDR2 YFSETQ. The CDR3 runs 15 residues. Trimming cost V 4 bases and J 3 bases; bases outside gene matches: 9. CDR3 residues: CASSPGGAAGYEQYF. The CDR3 region has the DNA TGCGCCAGCAGCCCGGGGGGGGCCGCCGGCTACGAGCAGTACTTC.

The chain links TRBV7-2 to TRBJ1-4, with 9 nucleotides matching TRBD1. Germline CDR1 SGHTA, CDR2 FQGNSA. This CDR3 has 15 residues. Trimming cost V 1 base and J 5 bases; bases outside gene matches: 2. The DNA for the CDR3 is TGTGCCAGCAGCTTAGGGGGGACAGGGAATGAAAAACTGTTTTTT. Its translation is CASSLGGTGNEKLFF.

The chain links TRBV7-9 to TRBJ1-2; D is possibly TRBD1 (6 bases). V was trimmed by 7 bases and J by 5 bases, leaving 14 bases between them. This CDR3 spans 13 amino acids. Germline V CDR1 and CDR2: SEHNR, FQNEAQ (reference sequence). The CDR3 region is CASNREDSYGYTF. The CDR3 DNA is TGTGCCAGCAACAGGGAGGACTCATATGGCTACACCTTC.

The chain employs TRBV2 and TRBJ2-5; D is unclear. Germline V gives CDR1 SNHLY, CDR2 FYNNEI. The CDR3 consists of 12 residues. V gave up 7 bases and J gave up 3 bases, with 9 bases separating them. CDR3 nucleotide sequence: TGTGCCAGCATATCAGGAGAAGAGACCCAGTACTTC. It yields the protein CASISGEETQYF.

The rearrangement uses TRBV5-6 and TRBJ2-7; D is undetermined. The CDR3 is 14 amino acids. Germline CDR1 and CDR2: SGHDT and YYEEEE. Trimming pared 0 bases from V and 0 bases from J, leaving 7 bases between. CDR3 bases: TGTGCCAGCAGCTTGGAGTCCAACTCCTACGAGCAGTACTTC. The encoded protein is CASSLESNSYEQYF.

The genes are TRBV11-2 and TRBJ1-2, with a weak D call TRBD1 (6 bases). In germline, CDR1 is SGHAT, CDR2 FQNNGV. The CDR3 length is 12 residues. Trimming shortened V by 4 bases and J by 8 bases, and 11 bases separated the two germline ends. The CDR3 spells CASSSSGVGYTF. The CDR3 bases are TGTGCCAGCAGCTCTTCAGGGGTAGGCTACACCTTC.

With regard to this clone: A read error may account for a junction end that differs from germline. The chain joins TRBV9 to TRBJ1-1, with D tentatively TRBD1 (5 bases). The germline V gene has CDR1 SGDLS and CDR2 YYNGEE. The CDR3 sequence is 15 residues long. CDR3 DNA sequence: TGTGCCCGCAGAAGGCGGGGGTGGAGGAACACTGAAGCTTTCTTT. This encodes CARRRRGWRNTEAFF.

CDR3 nucleotides: TGTGCCAGCTCACCATACATAACAGAAACAACTAATGAAAAACTGTTTTTT. Translating it yields CASSPYITETTNEKLFF. The chain couples TRBV18 to TRBJ1-4; D is unclear. The CDR3 is 17 amino acids. Germline CDR1 KGHSH, CDR2 LQKENI. The V and J ends lost 2 bases and 0 bases respectively, with 13 bases between them.

The chain joins TRBV5-1 to TRBJ1-1, with no clear D. Deletions cut 4 bases from V and 0 bases from J, with 4 bases between. This CDR3 is 12 amino acids long. CDR1 and CDR2 (germline): SGHRS, YFSETQ. CDR3 amino acids: CASSELNTEAFF. In DNA, the CDR3 is TGCGCCAGCAGCGAGTTGAACACTGAAGCTTTCTTT.

V gene TRBV5-3 combines with J gene TRBJ1-2, with TRBD1 matching over 8 bases. TRBV5-3 is an ORF for which the function is uncertain. J gave up 7 bases and V 3 bases, and 8 bases lay outside the gene matches. The CDR3 runs to 14 residues. CDR3 residues: CARSWVDRGCGYTF. The CDR3 bases are TGTGCCAGAAGCTGGGTAGACAGGGGCTGTGGCTACACCTTC.

This clone was observed a handful of times. The chain links TRBV13 to TRBJ2-1; D is undetermined. With 1 base removed from V and 5 bases from J, the gap between germline ends came to 6 bases. The CDR3 sequence is 13 residues long. Germline assignment: CDR1 PRHDT and CDR2 FYEKMQ (reference sequence). CDR3 sequence reads: CASSLAVNNEQFF. The DNA for the CDR3 is TGTGCCAGCAGCTTAGCTGTTAACAATGAGCAGTTCTTC.

The J gene is TRBJ1-2, the V gene TRBV6-2 or TRBV6-3, with 7 positions matching TRBD1. Germline loops: CDR1 MNHEY, CDR2 SVGEGT. J was trimmed by 6 bases and V by 4 bases; bases with no gene match: 17. The length of the CDR3 is 17 residues. The CDR3, as DNA: TGTGCCAGCAGTTCTTTGCCGGGACAGAGAAAGGTGCATGGCTACACCTTC. It specifies CASSSLPGQRKVHGYTF.

The chain recombines TRBV6-2 or TRBV6-3 with TRBJ1-6, with a tentative D call TRBD1 (6 bases). Germline V gene lookup returns CDR1 MNHEY and CDR2 SVGEGT. The CDR3 totals 18 residues. V lost 6 bases, J lost 0 bases, and 18 bases lay in between. The CDR3 coding sequence is TGTGCCAGCAGCTCCGGACAGTTGACTAGCTCCTATAATTCACCCCTCCACTTT. Translation: CASSSGQLTSSYNSPLHF.

The chain uses TRBV6-5 and TRBJ1-1; D is perhaps TRBD1 (5 bases). V gave up 8 bases and J gave up 7 bases, with 14 bases separating them. The CDR3 loop spans 12 amino acids. Germline V lookup: CDR1 MNHEY, CDR2 SVGAGI. The CDR3 DNA reads as TGTGCCAGCCTCGGGACCGAGGGTGAAGCTTTCTTT. Translating gives CASLGTEGEAFF.

This chain joins TRBV9 and TRBJ2-5; maybe TRBD2 (7 bases). Germline lookup yields CDR1 SGDLS and CDR2 YYNGEE. CDR3 size: 16 residues. The V end lost 0 bases, the J end lost 5 bases, and 17 bases lay between the germline ends. The CDR3 DNA follows: TGTGCCAGCAGCGTAGAGGGAGGGGGGGCTTCGGAGACCCAGTACTTC. This gives the protein CASSVEGGGASETQYF.

The V and J genes are TRBV5-1 and TRBJ1-6; the D is unclear. Germline assignment: CDR1 SGHRS and CDR2 YFSETQ. Between the trimmed V and J ends, which lost 2 bases and 6 bases, there was a span of 9 bases. The CDR3 extends over 14 amino acids. CDR3 sequence (DNA): TGCGCCAGCAGCTTCGCTACGACTAATTCACCCCTCCACTTT. Translating gives CASSFATTNSPLHF. Full variable domain (rest looked up from reference TRBV5-1 and TRBJ1-6): KAGVTQTPRYLIKTRGQQVTLSCSPISGHRSVSWYQQTPGQGLQFLFEYFSETQRNKGNFPGRFSGRQFSNSRSEMNVSTLELGDSALYLCASSFATTNSPLHFGNGTRLTVT.

The chain carries TRBV6-1 and TRBJ1-5; D remains unclear. The V gene's germline CDR1 is MNHNS and CDR2 SASEGT. This CDR3 comprises 14 residues. The germline V and J ends were trimmed by 3 bases and 5 bases, with 11 bases remaining between them. Here the CDR3 reads CASSDRGGHQPQHF. The DNA for the CDR3 is TGTGCCAGCAGTGATCGTGGCGGTCATCAGCCCCAGCATTTT.

The chain is built from TRBV11-1 and TRBJ1-3; D is unclear. The germline V gene has CDR1 SGHAT and CDR2 FQDESV (reference sequence). There are 15 residues in the CDR3. V was cut by 1 base and J by 0 bases, with 7 bases left in between. In DNA form, the CDR3 reads TGTGCCAGCAGCTTAGGCGCGTACTCTGGAAACACCATATATTTT. It yields the protein CASSLGAYSGNTIYF.

The J gene is TRBJ1-4, the V gene TRBV7-9; TRBD1 is a possible D gene (6 bases). Trimming shortened V by 5 bases and J by 5 bases, and 12 bases separated the two germline ends. Germline V gives CDR1 SEHNR, CDR2 FQNEAQ (reference sequence). This CDR3 has 14 residues. Here the CDR3 DNA reads TGTGCCAGCAGCCTACAGGGCGGGAATGAAAAACTGTTTTTT. It translates to CASSLQGGNEKLFF.

The V gene is TRBV11-1, the J gene TRBJ1-4; D gene unclear. Trimming cost V 2 bases and J 5 bases, with 15 bases left between them. Germline CDR1 is SGHAT and CDR2 is FQDESV (reference sequence). The CDR3 extends over 16 amino acids. DNA for the CDR3: TGTGCCAGCAGCTTAATGGGAGGAAGCAACAATGAAAAACTGTTTTTT. Amino acids: CASSLMGGSNNEKLFF.

J is TRBJ1-4 and V is TRBV20-1, with D tentatively TRBD1 (6 bases). V was clipped by 6 bases and J by 6 bases, with 17 bases between them. CDR3 size: 14 residues. CDR1 DFQATT and CDR2 SNEGSKA come from the germline V gene (reference sequence). CDR3 sequence reads: CSASGQRAHEKLFF. The CDR3 DNA reads TGCAGTGCCAGTGGACAGCGGGCTCATGAAAAACTGTTTTTT.

V is TRBV6-5 and J is TRBJ2-1; D possibly corresponds to TRBD2 (5 bases). CDR1 is MNHEY, CDR2 SVGAGI, per germline. There are 14 residues in the CDR3. Trimming removed 0 bases at V and 4 bases at J, with 7 bases between. CDR3 DNA: TGTGCCAGCAGTTACTCCGGGAAATACAATGAGCAGTTCTTC. Encoded protein: CASSYSGKYNEQFF.

V is TRBV7-8 and J is TRBJ1-3; D unclear. The CDR3 extends over 14 amino acids. The V end lost 2 bases, the J end lost 3 bases, and 8 bases lay between the germline ends. Per the germline V gene, CDR1 is SGHVS and CDR2 is FQNEAQ. CDR3 sequence reads: CASSLMSGGNTIYF. Written as DNA, the CDR3 is TGTGCCAGCAGCTTAATGAGTGGTGGAAACACCATATATTTT.

This clone has more than one count but fewer than ten. The chain is built from TRBV6-6 and TRBJ1-5, with D tentatively TRBD1 (6 bases). In germline, CDR1 is MNHNY, CDR2 SVGAGI (reference sequence). Trimming took 7 bases from V and 6 from J, leaving 13 bases between them. The CDR3 is 13 residues long. The CDR3 DNA is TGTGCCAGCACTCTACAGGGTTTTCAGCCCCAGCATTTT. Translation gives CASTLQGFQPQHF.